This T cell receptor beta chain appears in the sequencing data of a study of blood T cell repertoires in COVID-19. TCRdb's copy holds only in-frame clones and misses some; the assay was immunoSEQ multiplex PCR. Of roughly 84,000 clones detected, around three quarters appear once; the ten largest clones hold 3.5% to 4.5%. CDR1 and CDR2 from the germline V gene are LNHDA and SQIVND (reference sequence). The CDR3 consists of 15 residues. Unmatched junction bases numbered 9, after V lost 6 bases and J lost 2 bases. The clonotype originates from a woman aged 50 to 65 with acute or convalescent COVID-19. This rearrangement joins TRBV19 to TRBJ2-7; 8 bases align to TRBD1. Sequencing was carried out using peripheral blood. The DNA for the CDR3 is TGTGCCAGTAGCCAGCGGACAGGGCTCGCCTACGAGCAGTACTTC. Its protein product is CASSQRTGLAYEQYF. Based on the CDR3 plus reference TRBV19 and TRBJ2-7, the full variable domain is DGGITQSPKYLFRKEGQNVTLSCEQNLNHDAMYWYRQDPGQGLRLIYYSQIVNDFQKGDIAEGYSVSREKKESFPLTVTSAQKNPTAFYLCASSQRTGLAYEQYFGPGTRLTVT.